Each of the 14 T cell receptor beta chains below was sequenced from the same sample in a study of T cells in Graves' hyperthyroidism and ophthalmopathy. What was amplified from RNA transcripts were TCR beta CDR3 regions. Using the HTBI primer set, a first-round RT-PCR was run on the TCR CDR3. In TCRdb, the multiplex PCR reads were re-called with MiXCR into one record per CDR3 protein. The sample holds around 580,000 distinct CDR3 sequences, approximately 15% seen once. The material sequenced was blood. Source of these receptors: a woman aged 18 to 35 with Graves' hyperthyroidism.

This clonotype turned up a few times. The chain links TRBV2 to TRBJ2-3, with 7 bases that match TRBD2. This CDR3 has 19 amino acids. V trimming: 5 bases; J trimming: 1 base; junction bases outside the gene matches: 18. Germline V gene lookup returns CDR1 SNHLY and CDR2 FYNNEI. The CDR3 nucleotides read TGTGCCAGCAGTTACCTGACTAGCTCGACATCTCCAGGCACAGATACGCAGTATTTT. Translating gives CASSYLTSSTSPGTDTQYF.

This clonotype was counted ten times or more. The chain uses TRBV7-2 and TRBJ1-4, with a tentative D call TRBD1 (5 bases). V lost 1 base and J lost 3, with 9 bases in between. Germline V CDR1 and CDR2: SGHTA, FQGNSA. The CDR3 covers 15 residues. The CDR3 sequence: CASSLEGDPNEKLFF. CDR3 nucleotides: TGTGCCAGCAGCTTAGAAGGGGACCCTAATGAAAAACTGTTTTTT.

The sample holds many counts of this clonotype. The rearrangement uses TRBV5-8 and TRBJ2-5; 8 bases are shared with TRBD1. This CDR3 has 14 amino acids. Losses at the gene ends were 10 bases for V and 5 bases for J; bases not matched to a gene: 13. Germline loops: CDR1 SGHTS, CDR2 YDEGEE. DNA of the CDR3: TGTGCCCCCGGTGCAGGGGGCGCCGTGGAGACCCAGTACTTC. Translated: CAPGAGGAVETQYF.

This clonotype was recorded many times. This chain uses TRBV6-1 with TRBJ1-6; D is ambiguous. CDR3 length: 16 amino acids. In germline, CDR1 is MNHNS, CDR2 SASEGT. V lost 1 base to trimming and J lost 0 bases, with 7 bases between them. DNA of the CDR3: TGTGCCAGCAGTGAAGTCGGCCGCTCCTATAATTCACCCCTCCACTTT. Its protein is CASSEVGRSYNSPLHF.

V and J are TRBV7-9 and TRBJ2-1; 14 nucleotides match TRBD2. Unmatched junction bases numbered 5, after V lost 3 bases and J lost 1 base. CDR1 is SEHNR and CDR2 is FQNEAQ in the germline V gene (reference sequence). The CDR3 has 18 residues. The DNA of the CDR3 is TGTGCCAGCAGCTTCGCGACTAGCGGGGGGGGGTCCTACAATGAGCAGTTCTTC. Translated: CASSFATSGGGSYNEQFF.

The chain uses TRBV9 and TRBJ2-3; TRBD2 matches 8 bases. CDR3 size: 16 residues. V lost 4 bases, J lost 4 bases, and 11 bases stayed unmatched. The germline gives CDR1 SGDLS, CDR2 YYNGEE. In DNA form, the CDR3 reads TGTGCCAGCAGCACCTTAAGCGGGAGCGTGGCAGATACGCAGTATTTT. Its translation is CASSTLSGSVADTQYF. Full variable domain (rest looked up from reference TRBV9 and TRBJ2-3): DSGVTQTPKHLITATGQRVTLRCSPRSGDLSVYWYQQSLDQGLQFLIQYYNGEERAKGNILERFSAQQFPDLHSELNLSSLELGDSALYFCASSTLSGSVADTQYFGPGTRLTVL.

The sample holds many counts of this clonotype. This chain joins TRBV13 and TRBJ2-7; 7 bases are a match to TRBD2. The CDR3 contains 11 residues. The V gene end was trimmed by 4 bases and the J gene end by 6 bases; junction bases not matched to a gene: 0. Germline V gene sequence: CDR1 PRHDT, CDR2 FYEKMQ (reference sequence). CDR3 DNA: TGTGCCAGCAGCTGGACTAGCGAGCAGTACTTC. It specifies CASSWTSEQYF.

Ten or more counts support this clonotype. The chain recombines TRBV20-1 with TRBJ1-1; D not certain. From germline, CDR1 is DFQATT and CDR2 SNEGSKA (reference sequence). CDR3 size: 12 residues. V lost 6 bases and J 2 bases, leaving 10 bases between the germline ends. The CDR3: CSATSDNTEAFF. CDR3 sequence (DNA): TGCAGTGCCACAAGCGACAACACTGAAGCTTTCTTT.

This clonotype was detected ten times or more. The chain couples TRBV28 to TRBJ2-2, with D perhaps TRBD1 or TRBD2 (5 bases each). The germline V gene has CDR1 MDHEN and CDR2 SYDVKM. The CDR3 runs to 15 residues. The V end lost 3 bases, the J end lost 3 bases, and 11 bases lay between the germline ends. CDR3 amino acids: CASSFPTADTGELFF. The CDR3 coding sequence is TGTGCCAGCAGTTTTCCGACAGCGGACACCGGGGAGCTGTTTTTT.

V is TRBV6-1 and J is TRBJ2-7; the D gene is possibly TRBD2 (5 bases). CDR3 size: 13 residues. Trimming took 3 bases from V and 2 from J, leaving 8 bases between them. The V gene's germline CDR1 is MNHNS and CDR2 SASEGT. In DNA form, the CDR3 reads TGTGCCAGCAGTGAGCTGAGGGCCTACGAGCAGTACTTC. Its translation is CASSELRAYEQYF.

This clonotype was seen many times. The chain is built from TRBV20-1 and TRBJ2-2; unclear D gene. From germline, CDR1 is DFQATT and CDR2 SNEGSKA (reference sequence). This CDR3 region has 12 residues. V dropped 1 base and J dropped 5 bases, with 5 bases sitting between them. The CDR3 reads CSARGGTGELFF. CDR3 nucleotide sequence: TGCAGTGCTAGAGGCGGAACCGGGGAGCTGTTTTTT.

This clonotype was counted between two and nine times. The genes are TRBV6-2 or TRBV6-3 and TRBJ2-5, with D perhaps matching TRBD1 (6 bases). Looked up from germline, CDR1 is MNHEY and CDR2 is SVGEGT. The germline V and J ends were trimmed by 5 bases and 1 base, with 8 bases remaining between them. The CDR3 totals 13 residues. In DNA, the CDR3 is TGTGCCAGCAGTCGGGACATCCAAGAGACCCAGTACTTC. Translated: CASSRDIQETQYF.

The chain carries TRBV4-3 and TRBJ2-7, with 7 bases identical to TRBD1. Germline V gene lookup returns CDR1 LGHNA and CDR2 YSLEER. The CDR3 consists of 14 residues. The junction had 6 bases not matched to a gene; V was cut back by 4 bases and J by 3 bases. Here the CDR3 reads CASSLRDRNYEQYF. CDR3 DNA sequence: TGCGCCAGCAGCCTCCGGGACAGAAACTACGAGCAGTACTTC.

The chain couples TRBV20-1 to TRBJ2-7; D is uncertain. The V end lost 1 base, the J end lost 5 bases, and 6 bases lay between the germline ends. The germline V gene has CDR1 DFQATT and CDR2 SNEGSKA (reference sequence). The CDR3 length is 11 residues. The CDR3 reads CSARAPDEQYF. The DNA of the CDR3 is TGCAGTGCTAGAGCCCCAGACGAGCAGTACTTC.